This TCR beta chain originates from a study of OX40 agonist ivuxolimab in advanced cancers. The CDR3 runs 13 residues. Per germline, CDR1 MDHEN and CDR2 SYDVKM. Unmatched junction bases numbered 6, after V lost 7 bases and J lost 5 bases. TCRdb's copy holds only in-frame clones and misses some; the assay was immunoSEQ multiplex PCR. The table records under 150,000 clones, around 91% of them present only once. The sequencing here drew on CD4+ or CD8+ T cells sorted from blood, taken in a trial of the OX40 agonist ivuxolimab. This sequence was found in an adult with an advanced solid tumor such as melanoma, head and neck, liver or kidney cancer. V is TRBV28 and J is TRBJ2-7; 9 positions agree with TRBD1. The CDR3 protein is CASTTDRGHEQYF. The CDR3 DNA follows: TGTGCCAGCACCACGGACAGGGGCCACGAGCAGTACTTC.